Listed below are T cell receptor beta chains from one sample, sequenced in a study of blood T cell repertoires in COVID-19. TCRdb's table, derived via immunoSEQ multiplex PCR, lists solely in-frame clones and lacks some. The data hold approximately 250,000 clones, with approximately 81% observed a single time. The source material was peripheral blood. These receptors were obtained from a man aged 55-75 years with acute or convalescent COVID-19. CDR3s include the opening cysteine and the closing phenylalanine or tryptophan. A D gene is named only where the DNA matches it firmly. Only some rows state a clone size, as once, few, many or a class for expanded clones.

D	J	size	V	DNA	CDR3
TRBD2	TRBJ2-1	NA	TRBV7-9	TGTGCCAGCAGCAGGGAGCGGGGGGGTTACAATGAGCAGTTCTTC	CASSRERGGYNEQFF
TRBD1	TRBJ1-5	NA	TRBV6-6	TGTGCCAGCAGTTACTTACAGGGGGACTTGGAGCCCCAGCATTTT	CASSYLQGDLEPQHF
TRBD2	TRBJ2-5	NA	TRBV19	TGTGCCAGTAGTCCCGGACTAGCGAAAGAGACCCAGTACTTC	CASSPGLAKETQYF
TRBD1	TRBJ2-7	NA	TRBV5-5	TGTGCCAGCAGCCGCGGACAGGGGCAGAACGAGCAGTACTTC	CASSRGQGQNEQYF
TRBD1	TRBJ1-4	NA	TRBV30	TGTGCCTGGAGTAGGGGACAGGGGGCTAATGAAAAACTGTTTTTT	CAWSRGQGANEKLFF
TRBD2	TRBJ2-2	NA	TRBV12-5	TGTGCTAGTGGTTTAGGAGCGGGGCGAACCGGGGAGCTGTTTTTT	CASGLGAGRTGELFF
NA	TRBJ1-5	NA	TRBV10-3	TGTGCCATCAGTGAGTTAGGGGGTAGCAATCAGCCCCAGCATTTT	CAISELGGSNQPQHF
TRBD2	TRBJ2-7	NA	TRBV7-9	TGTGCCAGCAGCTCTACTAGCGGGGGGGCAGACGAGCAGTACTTC	CASSSTSGGADEQYF
TRBD2	TRBJ2-1	NA	TRBV7-3	TGTGCCAGCAGCTCCCTAGCGGGGGGGCCTCAGGGCGAGCAGTTCTTC	CASSSLAGGPQGEQFF
TRBD1	TRBJ1-2	few	TRBV5-6	TGTGCCAGCAGCACGGACAGGGTGTTAGGGGGCTACACCTTC	CASSTDRVLGGYTF
TRBD2	TRBJ2-1	few	TRBV6-5	TGTGCCAGCAGTTACGGGACTAGCGGGAACAATGAGCAGTTCTTC	CASSYGTSGNNEQFF